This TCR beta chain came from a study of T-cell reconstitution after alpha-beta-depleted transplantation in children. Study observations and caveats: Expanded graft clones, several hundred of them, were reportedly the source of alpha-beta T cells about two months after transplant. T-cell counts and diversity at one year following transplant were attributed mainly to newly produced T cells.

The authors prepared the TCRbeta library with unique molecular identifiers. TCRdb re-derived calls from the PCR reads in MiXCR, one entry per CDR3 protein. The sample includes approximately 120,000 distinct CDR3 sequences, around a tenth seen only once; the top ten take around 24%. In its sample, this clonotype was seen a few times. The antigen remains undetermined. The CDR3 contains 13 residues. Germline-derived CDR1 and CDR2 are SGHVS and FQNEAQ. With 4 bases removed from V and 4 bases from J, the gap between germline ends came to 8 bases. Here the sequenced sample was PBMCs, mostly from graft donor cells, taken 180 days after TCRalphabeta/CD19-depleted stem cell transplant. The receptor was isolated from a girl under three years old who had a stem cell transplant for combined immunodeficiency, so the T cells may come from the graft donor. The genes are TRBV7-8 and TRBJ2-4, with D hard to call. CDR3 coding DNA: TGTGCCAGCAGCTCAGCCCGGAAAAACATTCAGTACTTC. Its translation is CASSSARKNIQYF.